Each of the 8 T cell receptor beta chains below was sequenced from the same sample in a study of cytomegalovirus exposure and HLA in healthy donors. PCR employed 60 Vbeta and 13 Jbeta primers. Sequencing used immunoSEQ multiplex PCR; TCRdb keeps in-frame clones, though not all of them. The sample includes approximately 150,000 clones, roughly four fifths seen only once; the top ten take around 4.8%. Sample: PBMCs. The receptors stem from a man between 18 and 35 years old in good health and CMV-seronegative.

The chain uses TRBV10-1 and TRBJ1-1; no firm D call. The CDR3 runs 13 residues. Trimming took off 1 base at V and 4 bases at J, with 7 bases between the two ends. Germline CDR1 and CDR2: WNHNN and SYGVQD (reference sequence). The chain's CDR3 is CASSELGGTEAFF. DNA for the CDR3: TGCGCCAGCAGTGAGTTGGGAGGCACTGAAGCTTTCTTT.

This chain connects TRBV23-1 to TRBJ2-5; 9 bases line up with TRBD2. TRBV23-1 is placed among ORFs of uncertain function. The CDR3 spans 18 residues. Trimming took 6 bases from V and 0 from J; bases not matched to a gene: 14. CDR3 amino acids: CASSPPGGLAGHQETQYF. The CDR3 nucleotides read TGCGCCAGCAGCCCCCCTGGTGGCCTAGCGGGGCACCAAGAGACCCAGTACTTC.

The V call is TRBV12-2, the J call TRBJ2-7; the tabulated D call, TRBD2, remains unverified against the DNA. TRBV12-2 is described as a pseudogene. This CDR3 has 11 residues. DNA for the CDR3: TGTGCAAGTCGCTTCTTCTACGAGCAGTACTTC. Its translation: CASRFFYEQYF.

This chain connects TRBV27 to TRBJ2-7; possibly TRBD2 for D (6 bases). CDR1 is MNHEY and CDR2 is SMNVEV in the germline V gene (reference sequence). The CDR3 spans 14 residues. With 6 bases removed from V and 0 bases from J, the gap between germline ends came to 12 bases. CDR3 bases: TGTGCCAGCAGGGTGGGAGGAACCTCCTACGAGCAGTACTTC. Translated, it gives CASRVGGTSYEQYF.

This chain joins TRBV13 and TRBJ2-3; D unclear. This CDR3 is 13 amino acids long. Germline V gene data show CDR1 as PRHDT and CDR2 as FYEKMQ (reference sequence). V was trimmed by 0 bases and J by 4 bases, leaving 5 bases between them. CDR3 bases: TGTGCCAGCAGCTTAGGGTTCGCAGATACGCAGTATTTT. The encoded protein is CASSLGFADTQYF.

The V and J genes are TRBV7-9 and TRBJ2-7; 10 nucleotides align to TRBD2. Germline loops: CDR1 SEHNR, CDR2 FQNEAQ (reference sequence). The CDR3 has 12 residues. The V and J ends lost 5 bases and 12 bases, in that order; junction bases with no gene match: 7. This CDR3 is CASSASGGALYF. CDR3 nucleotide sequence: TGTGCCAGCAGCGCTAGCGGGGGCGCGCTGTACTTC.

The genes are TRBV19 and TRBJ1-5; D might be TRBD1 (6 bases). Between the trimmed V and J ends, which lost 6 bases and 6 bases, there was a span of 21 bases. The CDR3 loop spans 16 amino acids. CDR1 is LNHDA, CDR2 SQIVND, per germline (reference sequence). The CDR3 nucleotides read TGTGCCAGTAGCCGCGGTTCCACAGGGTCCCGTCAGCCCCAGCATTTT. Amino acids: CASSRGSTGSRQPQHF.

With respect to this clone: At one end, the junction sequence differs from germline, possibly due to a read error. V gene TRBV28 combines with J gene TRBJ1-6, with TRBD1 matching over 8 bases. Germline V gene sequence: CDR1 MDHEN, CDR2 SYDVKM. This CDR3 contains 12 residues. The CDR3 protein is CASRGQAKDKDF. CDR3 DNA sequence: TGTGCCAGCAGGGGACAGGCAAAGGACAAGGACTTT.